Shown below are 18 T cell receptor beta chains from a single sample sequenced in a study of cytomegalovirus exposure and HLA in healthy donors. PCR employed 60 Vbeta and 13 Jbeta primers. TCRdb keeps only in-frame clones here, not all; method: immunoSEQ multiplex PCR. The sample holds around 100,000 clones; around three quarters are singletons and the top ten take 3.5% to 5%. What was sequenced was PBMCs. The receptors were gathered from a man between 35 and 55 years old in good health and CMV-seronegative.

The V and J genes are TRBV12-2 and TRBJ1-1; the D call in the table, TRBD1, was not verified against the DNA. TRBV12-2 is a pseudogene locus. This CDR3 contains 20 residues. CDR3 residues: CASRLKSSGTGNRGTTEAFF. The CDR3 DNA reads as TGTGCAAGTCGCTTAAAGTCATCCGGGACAGGGAATAGAGGAACGACTGAAGCTTTCTTT.

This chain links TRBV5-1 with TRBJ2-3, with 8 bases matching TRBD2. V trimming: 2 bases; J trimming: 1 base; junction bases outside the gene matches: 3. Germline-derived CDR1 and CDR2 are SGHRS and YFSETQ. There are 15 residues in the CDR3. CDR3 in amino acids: CASSLGLAGTDTQYF. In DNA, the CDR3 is TGCGCCAGCAGCTTAGGACTAGCCGGCACAGATACGCAGTATTTT.

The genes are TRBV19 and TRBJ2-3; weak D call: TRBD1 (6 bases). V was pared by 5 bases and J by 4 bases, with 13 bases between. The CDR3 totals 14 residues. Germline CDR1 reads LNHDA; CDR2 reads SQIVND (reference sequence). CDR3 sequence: CASSPRTDSDTQYF. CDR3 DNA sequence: TGTGCCAGTAGTCCTCGGACAGATTCAGATACGCAGTATTTT. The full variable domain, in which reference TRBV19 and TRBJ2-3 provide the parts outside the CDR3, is DGGITQSPKYLFRKEGQNVTLSCEQNLNHDAMYWYRQDPGQGLRLIYYSQIVNDFQKGDIAEGYSVSREKKESFPLTVTSAQKNPTAFYLCASSPRTDSDTQYFGPGTRLTVL.

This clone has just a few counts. CDR3 in amino acids: CASSPLEDRGYGYTF. The CDR3 bases are TGTGCCAGCAGCCCCCTCGAGGACAGGGGCTATGGCTACACCTTC. The rearrangement links TRBV14 to TRBJ1-2; 9 bases map to TRBD1. Losses at the gene ends were 4 bases for V and 4 bases for J; bases not matched to a gene: 7. The CDR3 loop spans 15 amino acids. Germline CDR1 SGHDN, CDR2 FVKESK.

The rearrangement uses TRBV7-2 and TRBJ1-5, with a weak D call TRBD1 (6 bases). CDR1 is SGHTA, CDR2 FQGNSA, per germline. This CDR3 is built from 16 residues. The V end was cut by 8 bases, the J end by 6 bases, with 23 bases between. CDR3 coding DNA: TGTGCCAGCGGCCCCTACAGGGCGAGTGCCGTTCAGCCCCAGCATTTT. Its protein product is CASGPYRASAVQPQHF.

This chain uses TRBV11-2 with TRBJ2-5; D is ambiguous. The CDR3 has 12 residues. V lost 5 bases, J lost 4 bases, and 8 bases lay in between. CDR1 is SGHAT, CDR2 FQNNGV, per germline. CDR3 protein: CASSHYGETQYF. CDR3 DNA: TGTGCCAGCAGCCACTACGGAGAGACCCAGTACTTC.

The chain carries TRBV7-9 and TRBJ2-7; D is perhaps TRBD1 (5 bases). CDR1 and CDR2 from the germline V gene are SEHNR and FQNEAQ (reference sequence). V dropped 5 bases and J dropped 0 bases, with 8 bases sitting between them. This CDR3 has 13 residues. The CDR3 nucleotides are TGTGCCAGCAGCCAGACAGTCTCCTACGAGCAGTACTTC. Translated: CASSQTVSYEQYF.

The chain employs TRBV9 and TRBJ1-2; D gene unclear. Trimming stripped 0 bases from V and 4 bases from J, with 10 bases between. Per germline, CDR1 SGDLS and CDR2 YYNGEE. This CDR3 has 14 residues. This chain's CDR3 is CASSVERVPYGYTF. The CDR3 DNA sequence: TGTGCCAGCAGCGTAGAGAGGGTCCCCTATGGCTACACCTTC.

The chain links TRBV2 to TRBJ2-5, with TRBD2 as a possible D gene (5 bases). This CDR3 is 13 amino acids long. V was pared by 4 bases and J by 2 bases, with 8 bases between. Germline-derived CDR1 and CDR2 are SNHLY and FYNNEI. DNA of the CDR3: TGTGCCAGCAGTGTAACTAGTCAAGAGACCCAGTACTTC. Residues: CASSVTSQETQYF.

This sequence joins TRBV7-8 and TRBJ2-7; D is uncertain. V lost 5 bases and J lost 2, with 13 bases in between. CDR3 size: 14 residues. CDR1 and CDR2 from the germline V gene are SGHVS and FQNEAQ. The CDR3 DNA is TGTGCCAGCAGCACCGACATTGGTACCTACGAGCAGTACTTC. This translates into CASSTDIGTYEQYF.

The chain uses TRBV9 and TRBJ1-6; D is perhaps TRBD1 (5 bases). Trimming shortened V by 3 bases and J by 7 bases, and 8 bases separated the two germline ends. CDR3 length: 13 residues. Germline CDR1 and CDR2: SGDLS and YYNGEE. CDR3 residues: CASSEQANSPLHF. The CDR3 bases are TGTGCCAGCAGCGAACAGGCGAATTCACCCCTCCACTTT.

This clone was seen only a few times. The CDR3 sequence: CASSSTSGGYGDTQYF. The DNA for the CDR3 is TGTGCCAGCAGCTCAACTAGCGGGGGTTACGGAGATACGCAGTATTTT. The chain links TRBV7-2 to TRBJ2-3; 11 nucleotides line up with TRBD2. Losses at the gene ends were 4 bases for V and 5 bases for J; bases not matched to a gene: 8. Germline-derived CDR1 and CDR2 are SGHTA and FQGNSA. This CDR3 spans 16 amino acids.

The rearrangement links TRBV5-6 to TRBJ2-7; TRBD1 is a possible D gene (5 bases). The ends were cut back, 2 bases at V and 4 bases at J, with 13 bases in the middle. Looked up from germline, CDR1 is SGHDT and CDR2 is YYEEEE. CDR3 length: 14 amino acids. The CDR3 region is CASSLQAAFYEQYV. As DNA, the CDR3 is TGTGCCAGCAGCTTACAGGCTGCCTTTTACGAGCAGTACGTC.

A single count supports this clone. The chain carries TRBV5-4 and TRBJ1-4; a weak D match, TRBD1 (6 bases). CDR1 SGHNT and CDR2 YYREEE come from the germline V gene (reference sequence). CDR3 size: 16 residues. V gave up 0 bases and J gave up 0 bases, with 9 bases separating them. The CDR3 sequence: CASSLGDIATNEKLFF. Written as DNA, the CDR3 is TGTGCCAGCAGCTTGGGGGACATCGCAACTAATGAAAAACTGTTTTTT.

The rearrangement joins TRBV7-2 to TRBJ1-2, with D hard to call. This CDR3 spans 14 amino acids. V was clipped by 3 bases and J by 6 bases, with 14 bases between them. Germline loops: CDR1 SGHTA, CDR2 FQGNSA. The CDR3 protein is CASSFQVRLDGYTF. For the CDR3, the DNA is TGTGCCAGCAGCTTTCAGGTCCGGTTGGATGGCTACACCTTC.

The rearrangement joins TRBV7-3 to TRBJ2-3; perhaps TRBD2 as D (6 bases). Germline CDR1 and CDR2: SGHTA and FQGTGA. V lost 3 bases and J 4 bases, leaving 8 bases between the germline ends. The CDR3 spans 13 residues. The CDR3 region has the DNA TGTGCCAGCAGCTTCCGACTAGCAGATACGCAGTATTTT. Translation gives CASSFRLADTQYF.

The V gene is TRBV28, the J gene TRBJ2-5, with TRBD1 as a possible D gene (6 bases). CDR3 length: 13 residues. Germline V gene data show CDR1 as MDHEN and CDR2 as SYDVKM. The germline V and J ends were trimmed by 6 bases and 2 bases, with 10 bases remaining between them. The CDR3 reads CASSNRAQETQYF. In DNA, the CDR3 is TGTGCCAGCAGCAACAGGGCTCAAGAGACCCAGTACTTC.

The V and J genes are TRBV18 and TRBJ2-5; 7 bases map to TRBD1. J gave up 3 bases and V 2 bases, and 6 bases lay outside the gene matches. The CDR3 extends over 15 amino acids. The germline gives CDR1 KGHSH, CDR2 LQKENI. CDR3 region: CASSPSGTAKETQYF. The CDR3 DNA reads TGTGCCAGCTCACCATCCGGGACAGCAAAAGAGACCCAGTACTTC. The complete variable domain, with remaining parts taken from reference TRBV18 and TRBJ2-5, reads NAGVMQNPRHLVRRRGQEARLRCSPMKGHSHVYWYRQLPEEGLKFMVYLQKENIIDESGMPKERFSAEFPKEGPSILRIQQVVRGDSAAYFCASSPSGTAKETQYFGPGTRLLVL.